What follows is one T cell receptor (beta chain) and its context. The CDR3 has 13 residues. Generated by immunoSEQ multiplex PCR, the TCRdb table keeps only in-frame clones and is missing some. Of more than 45,000 clones listed, 85% to 90% are singletons. The data stem from a study of blood T cell repertoires in COVID-19. About the study: Sources were T cells, B-cell-depleted T cells, or PBMCs; the material itself was cDNA or gDNA.

The V call is TRBV21-1, the J call TRBJ2-4; TRBD1, as called in the table, went unchecked against the DNA. TRBV21-1 is classified as a pseudogene. Material: peripheral blood. This clonotype was obtained from a human donor in a cohort sampled during active COVID-19. CDR3 sequence reads: CAINRGCKNIQYF. In nucleotides, the CDR3 is TGTGCCATCAACAGGGGTTGCAAAAACATTCAGTACTTC.